These 17 T cell receptor beta chains came from one sample sequenced in a study of blood T cell repertoires in COVID-19. Libraries were prepared by immunoSEQ multiplex PCR; TCRdb keeps only in-frame clonotypes and omits some of them. The table lists approximately 300,000 clones, roughly nine tenths of them singletons. The sequenced sample consisted of PBMCs or T cells enriched from blood (not recorded which). These receptors were collected from a man aged 55 to 70 who had recovered from COVID-19.

This chain uses TRBV19 with TRBJ2-3; 7 bases match TRBD2. Germline CDR1 and CDR2: LNHDA and SQIVND (reference sequence). V shed 5 bases, J shed 0 bases, and the junction held 8 bases outside the gene matches. The CDR3 is 16 residues long. The CDR3 sequence is CASSFGLGGSTDTQYF. As DNA, the CDR3 is TGTGCCAGTAGTTTCGGACTAGGTGGGAGCACAGATACGCAGTATTTT.

The chain combines TRBV4-3 with TRBJ1-1; 7 nucleotides align to TRBD1. Germline assignment: CDR1 LGHNA and CDR2 YSLEER. This CDR3 is 20 amino acids long. Losses at the gene ends were 1 base for V and 6 bases for J; bases not matched to a gene: 23. The CDR3 region has the DNA TGCGCCAGCAGCCAAGTCTCCCCCCCGGGACAGACTATCCTTGGCGCTGAAGCTTTCTTT. It specifies CASSQVSPPGQTILGAEAFF.

The chain carries TRBV27 and TRBJ2-1, with 14 bases identical to TRBD2. This CDR3 region has 17 residues. Germline V lookup: CDR1 MNHEY, CDR2 SMNVEV (reference sequence). Trimming cost V 5 bases and J 6 bases; bases outside gene matches: 9. The CDR3 sequence is CASSASGLAGERNEQFF. In DNA form, the CDR3 reads TGTGCCAGCAGTGCCTCGGGACTAGCGGGAGAGCGCAATGAGCAGTTCTTC.

The rearrangement links TRBV3-1 (or the pseudogene TRBV3-2) to TRBJ2-2, with 7 bases that match TRBD1. The CDR3 sequence is 17 residues long. V lost 1 base to trimming and J lost 0 bases; unmatched junction nucleotides: 5. Germline V gene lookup returns CDR1 LGHDT and CDR2 YNNKEL (reference sequence). DNA for the CDR3: TGTGCCAGCAGCCAAGCTACCGGGACAGCGAACACCGGGGAGCTGTTTTTT. It yields the protein CASSQATGTANTGELFF.

The chain employs TRBV19 and TRBJ2-1; possible D gene TRBD2, 6 bases. CDR3 size: 17 residues. Germline V gene data show CDR1 as LNHDA and CDR2 as SQIVND (reference sequence). Trimming pared 5 bases from V and 7 bases from J, leaving 24 bases between. The CDR3 region is CASSPRGGIAGRNEQFF. The CDR3 DNA sequence: TGTGCCAGTAGTCCCCGAGGAGGCATTGCCGGGAGAAATGAGCAGTTCTTC.

The chain combines TRBV30 with TRBJ2-1; 9 bases line up with TRBD2. The length of the CDR3 is 15 residues. V was pared by 0 bases and J by 9 bases, with 9 bases of the junction left unmatched. Germline V gene sequence: CDR1 GTSNPN, CDR2 SVGIG (reference sequence). DNA of the CDR3: TGTGCCTGGAGTGTAGCACTAGCGGGCGGGGGTGAGCAGTTCTTC. This gives the protein CAWSVALAGGGEQFF.

The CDR3, as DNA: TGCGCCAGCAGCTTGGGGGACAGTCCTGCTGGAAACACCATATATTTT. As protein: CASSLGDSPAGNTIYF. The chain links TRBV5-1 to TRBJ1-3; 7 bases fit TRBD1. This CDR3 spans 16 amino acids. The germline gives CDR1 SGHRS, CDR2 YFSETQ. J lost 2 bases, V lost 0 bases, and 5 bases had no gene match.

The rearrangement uses TRBV5-1 and TRBJ2-7; 11 bases are shared with TRBD2. After removal of 4 bases from V and 2 bases from J, the junction contained 5 bases not matched to a gene. The germline gives CDR1 SGHRS, CDR2 YFSETQ. The CDR3 covers 15 residues. CDR3 nucleotides: TGCGCCAGCAGCCCTAGACTAGCGGGGACCTACGAGCAGTACTTC. It is translated as CASSPRLAGTYEQYF.

This clone was seen once. The gene calls are TRBV5-1 and TRBJ2-6, with D unresolved. This CDR3 region has 15 residues. Trimming cost V 0 bases and J 0 bases, with 4 bases left between them. CDR1 SGHRS and CDR2 YFSETQ come from the germline V gene. CDR3 sequence reads: CASSLEPSGANVLTF. Written as DNA, the CDR3 is TGCGCCAGCAGCTTGGAGCCCTCTGGGGCCAACGTCCTGACTTTC.

This chain links TRBV2 with TRBJ2-1; 7 bases are a match to TRBD1. The CDR3 is made up of 15 amino acids. The germline V gene has CDR1 SNHLY and CDR2 FYNNEI. V trimming: 4 bases; J trimming: 7 bases; junction bases outside the gene matches: 10. The CDR3 reads CASSVETGIENEQFF. CDR3 DNA: TGTGCCAGCAGTGTGGAGACAGGGATCGAAAATGAGCAGTTCTTC. Based on the CDR3 plus reference TRBV2 and TRBJ2-1, the full variable domain is EPEVTQTPSHQVTQMGQEVILRCVPISNHLYFYWYRQILGQKVEFLVSFYNNEISEKSEIFDDQFSVERPDGSNFTLKIRSTKLEDSAMYFCASSVETGIENEQFFGPGTRLTVL.

The rearrangement joins TRBV11-2 to TRBJ2-7; D gene uncertain. CDR1 is SGHAT, CDR2 FQNNGV, per germline. Trimming removed 2 bases from V and 3 bases from J, with 5 bases in between. The CDR3 runs to 12 residues. As DNA, the CDR3 is TGTGCCAGCAGCTTACAACACTACGAGCAGTACTTC. It encodes CASSLQHYEQYF.

The table lists this clone with a few counts. V gene TRBV7-2 combines with J gene TRBJ2-5; possible D gene TRBD2, 6 bases. Per the germline V gene, CDR1 is SGHTA and CDR2 is FQGNSA. The germline V and J ends were trimmed by 6 bases and 0 bases, with 11 bases remaining between them. The CDR3 sequence is 14 residues long. CDR3 coding DNA: TGTGCCAGCAGACGCGCTAGCGACCAAGAGACCCAGTACTTC. It translates to CASRRASDQETQYF.

The chain employs TRBV9 and TRBJ2-7, with 12 bases fitting TRBD2. The J segment lost 5 bases and the V segment lost 4 bases, leaving 10 bases of the junction unmatched. CDR3 length: 16 residues. Germline CDR1 reads SGDLS; CDR2 reads YYNGEE. The DNA of the CDR3 is TGTGCCAGCAGCTTTGCCGGGACTAGCGGGTCGGACGAGCAGTACTTC. Translating it yields CASSFAGTSGSDEQYF.

This sequence joins TRBV7-8 and TRBJ2-1; possibly TRBD2 for D (5 bases). The CDR3 loop spans 15 amino acids. V was cut by 5 bases and J by 4 bases, with 15 bases left in between. Germline-derived CDR1 and CDR2 are SGHVS and FQNEAQ. CDR3 sequence (DNA): TGTGCCAGCAGCCAAACCCCTAGCTCTTACAATGAGCAGTTCTTC. It translates to CASSQTPSSYNEQFF. Based on the CDR3 plus reference TRBV7-8 and TRBJ2-1, the full variable domain is GAGVSQSPRYKVAKRGQDVALRCDPISGHVSLFWYQQALGQGPEFLTYFQNEAQLDKSGLPSDRFFAERPEGSVSTLKIQRTQQEDSAVYLCASSQTPSSYNEQFFGPGTRLTVL.

The rearrangement links TRBV7-9 to TRBJ2-1, with D perhaps matching TRBD1 (5 bases). V was clipped by 5 bases and J by 10 bases, with 15 bases between them. This CDR3 has 13 residues. CDR1 and CDR2 from the germline V gene are SEHNR and FQNEAQ (reference sequence). CDR3 DNA sequence: TGTGCCAGCAGCCGAGACAGCGCATGGGAGCAGTTCTTC. This sequence encodes CASSRDSAWEQFF.

The chain has TRBV6-5 and TRBJ2-5; 11 bases line up with TRBD1. CDR3 length: 13 residues. V shed 7 bases, J shed 9 bases, and the junction held 7 bases outside the gene matches. Germline CDR1 MNHEY, CDR2 SVGAGI. The CDR3 coding sequence is TGTGCCAGCAACCGGGACAGGGGGTGGCCCCAGTACTTC. This encodes CASNRDRGWPQYF.

V is TRBV28 and J is TRBJ2-3; 9 bases are shared with TRBD2. The V gene end was trimmed by 3 bases and the J gene end by 2 bases; junction bases not matched to a gene: 24. This CDR3 has 22 amino acids. Germline V gene data show CDR1 as MDHEN and CDR2 as SYDVKM. CDR3 loop: CASSFPTRQGVLAGSLTDTQYF. The CDR3 DNA follows: TGTGCCAGCAGTTTTCCTACCCGACAGGGCGTTCTAGCGGGATCCCTCACAGATACGCAGTATTTT.